A selection of T cell receptor beta chains follows, all from one sample in a study of identical twins. TCRdb reanalysed the 5' RACE reads using MiXCR and keeps one entry per CDR3 protein. The data contain some 900,000 distinct CDR3 sequences, about 12% of them singletons. These same data were also listed under a study on yellow fever vaccine responses in identical twins.

The sample comprised PBMCs. These receptors were taken from a woman aged 18 to 35 in good health. Both conserved end residues are part of each CDR3. The order of the fields is J gene, D gene, V gene, clone size, CDR3 DNA, CDR3 protein. The D gene is left open where the match is weak. Rows give clone size only sometimes, using once, few, many, or a class for an expanded clone.

TRBJ1-1 TRBD1 TRBV3-1 few TGTGCCAGCAGCGGACAGGGAGGGGCGAACACTGAAGCTTTCTTT CASSGQGGANTEAFF
TRBJ1-2 TRBD1 TRBV12-3/TRBV12-4 NA TGTGCCAGCAGTCCCGGGACAGACTATGGCTACGCCTTC CASSPGTDYGYAF
TRBJ2-2 TRBD1 TRBV6-4 many TGTGCCAGCAGTATCCGACAGGGTAAACTCCTTAACTCGGCGAACACCGGGGAGCTGTTTTTT CASSIRQGKLLNSANTGELFF
TRBJ2-3 NA TRBV2 NA TGTGCCAGCCCCCCTCAGGCAACAGATACGCAGTATTTT CASPPQATDTQYF
TRBJ2-2 TRBD1 TRBV7-3 NA TGTGCCAGCAGCAATCGGACAGGCAAGACCGGGGAGCTGTTTTTT CASSNRTGKTGELFF
TRBJ2-4 TRBD2 TRBV12-3/TRBV12-4 many TGTGCCAGCAGTTTAGACGGGAGGGCCAAAAACATTCAGTACTTC CASSLDGRAKNIQYF
TRBJ1-2 NA TRBV29-1 many TGCAGCGTTGAAAATTACGGCTACACCTTC CSVENYGYTF
TRBJ2-5 TRBD2 TRBV4-1 few TGCGCCAGCAGCCAAACCCCTGGACTAGCGGGGGGGTCCCAAGAGACCCAGTACTTC CASSQTPGLAGGSQETQYF
TRBJ1-1 NA TRBV2 many TGTGCCAGCAGTGATCGGTTCCCGAACACTGAAGCTTTCTTT CASSDRFPNTEAFF
TRBJ2-2 TRBD2 TRBV2 few TGTGCCAGCAGTAGCGCGGGAGTAGACACCGGGGAGCTGTTTTTT CASSSAGVDTGELFF
TRBJ1-2 NA TRBV6-1 few TGTGCCAGCAGTCCTCGGGGCGGCGGACCGACGTTAAACTATGGCTACACCTTC CASSPRGGGPTLNYGYTF
TRBJ2-5 NA TRBV5-1 few TGCGCCAGCAGCTTGGGGGGGGTCGGTGAAGAGACCCAGTACTTC CASSLGGVGEETQYF
TRBJ1-6 NA TRBV7-3 NA TGTGCCAGCAGCTTAACCGGGAGAGGTTCACCCCTCCACTTT CASSLTGRGSPLHF
TRBJ2-2 TRBD1 TRBV20-1 few TGCAGTGCTAGAGATGGGACAGGGCCCGGGGAGCTGTTTTTT CSARDGTGPGELFF
TRBJ2-5 NA TRBV5-6 few TGTGCCAGCAGCTTGGTGAAACCCCACCAGGGAACCCAAGAGACCCAGTACTTC CASSLVKPHQGTQETQYF
TRBJ2-1 NA TRBV5-1 few TGCGCCAGCAGCCCCCCGCTGACAGAGGGGGAAAATGAGCAGTTCTTC CASSPPLTEGENEQFF
TRBJ2-3 TRBD2 TRBV11-3 few TGTGCCAGCAGCTTAACATCCGGGACTAGAACAGATACGCAGTATTTT CASSLTSGTRTDTQYF
TRBJ2-1 NA TRBV28 few TGTGCCAGCAGATCCACCGAGGGCCACAATGAGCAGTTCTTC CASRSTEGHNEQFF
TRBJ1-2 NA TRBV3-1 few TGTGCCAGCAGTCGGTCGGGCCCGGCCTATGGCTACACCTTC CASSRSGPAYGYTF
TRBJ1-1 NA TRBV5-1 NA TGCGCCAGCAGCATGGGTAAAACACAAGGGCCTAAGGGGGCTGAAGCTTTCTTT CASSMGKTQGPKGAEAFF
TRBJ2-2 NA TRBV5-1 NA TGCGCCAGCAGCTTTCGACAGGCGACCACCGGGGAGCTGTTTTTT CASSFRQATTGELFF
TRBJ2-2 NA TRBV6-1 few TGTGCCAGCAGTGAGGAGGAACCCTGGCGGGCCGGGGAGCTGTTTTTT CASSEEEPWRAGELFF
TRBJ1-1 NA TRBV6-4 many TGTGCCAGCAGTGACAGGGGAGAGAGCACTGAAGCTTTCTTT CASSDRGESTEAFF
TRBJ2-1 NA TRBV20-1 many TGCAGTGCTCCCGGCGGCATACAAGGAGGGCCCAATGAGCAGTTCTTC CSAPGGIQGGPNEQFF
TRBJ2-3 TRBD2 TRBV4-1 many TGCGCCAGCAGCCAAAGGTCTAGCGGGGCGCGGGATACGCAGTATTTT CASSQRSSGARDTQYF
TRBJ2-1 TRBD2 TRBV7-9 few TGTGCCAGCAGCTTCCCCCCGGGACTAGCGGGAGGGCCCGGTTTTTTCTTC CASSFPPGLAGGPGFFF
TRBJ2-7 TRBD1 TRBV28 few TGTGCCAGCAGGTGGGGACAGGGGTCGGACGAGCAGTACTTC CASRWGQGSDEQYF
TRBJ2-1 NA TRBV27 NA TGTGCCAGCAGTTCGGATGGGGCGAGCTACAATGAGCAGTTCTTC CASSSDGASYNEQFF
TRBJ1-5 NA TRBV2 NA TGTGCCAGGGGAGGAGATGGCAATCAGCCCCAGCATTTT CARGGDGNQPQHF
TRBJ1-5 NA TRBV7-2 many TGTGCCAGCAGCCCCGGGGCTCCCCTCGGGCAGCCCCAGCATTTT CASSPGAPLGQPQHF
TRBJ1-1 NA TRBV10-3 few TGTGCCATCAGTGAGTCCCAGGGTTTATTAGGAACTGAAGCTTTCTTT CAISESQGLLGTEAFF
TRBJ2-6 TRBD2 TRBV5-1 few TGCGCCAGCCGGGGGGTTGGGGCCAACGTCCTGACTTTC CASRGVGANVLTF
TRBJ2-7 NA TRBV9 few TGTGCCAGCAGCGACCTCGGGGGCGAGCAGTACTTC CASSDLGGEQYF
TRBJ2-3 NA TRBV5-6 many TGTGCCAGCAGCTTGTTGAAGATGGGAGGAGATACGCAGTATTTT CASSLLKMGGDTQYF
TRBJ2-3 NA TRBV20-1 NA TGCAGTGCTAGAGATAATCAGGGAGTTGGAGATACGCAGTATTTT CSARDNQGVGDTQYF
TRBJ2-7 NA TRBV7-8 NA TGTGCCAGCAGCTTAGGTGTGGAGCGCTACGAGCAGTACTTC CASSLGVERYEQYF
TRBJ2-1 NA TRBV12-3/TRBV12-4 few TGTGCCAGCAGCGAGCCTCCCCTTTTAGCCTCCTCCTACAATGAGCAGTTCTTC CASSEPPLLASSYNEQFF
TRBJ2-3 TRBD2 TRBV27 few TGTGCCAGCAGTCCGGGGACTACTTTGTCCGATACGCAGTATTTT CASSPGTTLSDTQYF
TRBJ2-2 NA TRBV7-9 NA TGTGCCAGCAGCCCACCTTCGATGAACACCGGGGAGCTGTTTTTT CASSPPSMNTGELFF
TRBJ1-1 NA TRBV6-1 few TGTGCCAGCCTAAGACCCGCGGGTACTGAAGCTTTCTTT CASLRPAGTEAFF